Presented here are 6 T cell receptor beta chains from one specimen sequenced in a study of blood T cell repertoires in COVID-19. Data came from immunoSEQ multiplex PCR; TCRdb stores just in-frame clones and leaves some out. The sample holds over 50,000 clones, around 80% seen once. Source material: peripheral blood. Receptors were obtained from a human donor with active or convalescent COVID-19. The donor label of this sample is uncertain.

The gene calls are TRBV12-3 or TRBV12-4 and TRBJ2-7; D is unclear. V lost 3 bases to trimming and J lost 4 bases, with 7 bases between them. The CDR3 totals 12 residues. DNA of the CDR3: TGTGCCAGCAGTTTTAGTCAATACGAGCAGTACTTC. It is translated as CASSFSQYEQYF.

The V and J genes are TRBV30 and TRBJ2-7; D is ambiguous. With 5 bases removed from V and 0 bases from J, the gap between germline ends came to 11 bases. Germline-derived CDR1 and CDR2 are GTSNPN and SVGIG (reference sequence). This CDR3 comprises 13 residues. CDR3 bases: TGTGCCTGGTCACGTAGGAGCTCCTACGAGCAGTACTTC. As protein: CAWSRRSSYEQYF.

The V call is TRBV5-1, the J call TRBJ2-7; D may be TRBD1 (6 bases). This CDR3 is built from 13 residues. Germline-derived CDR1 and CDR2 are SGHRS and YFSETQ. V was clipped by 5 bases and J by 3 bases, with 12 bases between them. DNA of the CDR3: TGCGCCAGCAGAGGTGGGGGCTTCTACGAGCAGTACTTC. The encoded protein is CASRGGGFYEQYF.

Sample share makes this clone medium-sized. This chain connects TRBV24-1 to TRBJ2-1; tentative D call: TRBD2 (6 bases). CDR3 length: 16 amino acids. Germline CDR1 reads KGHDR; CDR2 reads SFDVKD. Trimming took 4 bases from V and 7 from J, leaving 19 bases between them. The CDR3 sequence is CATSDPGGVGTNEQFF. For the CDR3, the DNA is TGTGCCACCAGTGACCCCGGCGGGGTTGGCACAAATGAGCAGTTCTTC.

The genes are TRBV5-1 and TRBJ2-3; D is uncertain. CDR1 and CDR2 from the germline V gene are SGHRS and YFSETQ. This CDR3 spans 14 amino acids. Trimming removed 5 bases from V and 2 bases from J, with 12 bases in between. The CDR3 coding sequence is TGCGCCAGCAGTGTCCTTGGAGACACAGATACGCAGTATTTT. This translates into CASSVLGDTDTQYF.

V gene TRBV5-1 combines with J gene TRBJ2-7; D might be TRBD1 (8 bases). The CDR3 has 13 amino acids. V lost 7 bases and J lost 2, with 13 bases in between. Per the germline V gene, CDR1 is SGHRS and CDR2 is YFSETQ. The CDR3 spells CASGGGQAYEQYF. As DNA, the CDR3 is TGCGCCAGCGGCGGGGGACAGGCCTACGAGCAGTACTTC.